Presented here are 24 T cell receptor beta chains from one specimen sequenced in a study of shared clonotypes between healthy human individuals. CD8 cells classed as naive were CD45RO-negative and positively selected for CCR7, excluding terminally differentiated effector memory CD45RA+ cells. The data were produced by immunoSEQ multiplex PCR, yet TCRdb's version contains in-frame clones alone and is incomplete. The table has millions of clones, around 93% seen once. The sequencing input was naive CD8+ T cells from PBMCs. These receptors all come from a young man in good health. Some clones in this sample may be carry-over from other donors' samples.

This clone was recorded a few times. This specimen includes other DNA sequences encoding the same CDR3. DNA for the CDR3: TGTGCCAGTAGTATGCGGGGTCCCTACGAGCAGTACTTC. Translating gives CASSMRGPYEQYF. V gene TRBV19 combines with J gene TRBJ2-7; possibly TRBD2 for D (6 bases). The CDR3 covers 13 residues. The germline V gene has CDR1 LNHDA and CDR2 SQIVND (reference sequence). V lost 3 bases to trimming and J lost 2 bases, with 8 bases between them.

The V call is TRBV7-6, the J call TRBJ2-7, with a weak D call TRBD2 (5 bases). Looked up from germline, CDR1 is SGHVS and CDR2 is FNYEAQ. CDR3 size: 16 residues. V gave up 0 bases and J gave up 2 bases, with 14 bases separating them. The CDR3 DNA is TGTGCCAGCAGCTTAGCCGAGGGCGGGTCTACCTACGAGCAGTACTTC. This translates into CASSLAEGGSTYEQYF.

The chain uses TRBV4-1 and TRBJ2-1, with D possibly being TRBD2 (6 bases). Per germline, CDR1 MGHRA and CDR2 YSYEKL. Trimming removed 1 base from V and 6 bases from J, with 19 bases in between. CDR3 length: 17 residues. For the CDR3, the DNA is TGCGCCAGCAGCCAAGGGTGGTCCGGGGGTAGTCGCAATGAGCAGTTCTTC. Translation: CASSQGWSGGSRNEQFF.

This chain links TRBV28 with TRBJ2-7, with 7 positions matching TRBD2. Germline V gene data show CDR1 as MDHEN and CDR2 as SYDVKM. This CDR3 has 14 residues. V dropped 3 bases and J dropped 2; count of bases not matched to a gene: 4. CDR3 protein: CASSFIGGAYEQYF. In DNA, the CDR3 is TGTGCCAGCAGTTTCATTGGGGGGGCCTACGAGCAGTACTTC.

V and J are TRBV11-2 and TRBJ2-1; TRBD2 aligns across 8 bases. CDR3 length: 15 residues. Losses at the gene ends were 3 bases for V and 7 bases for J; bases not matched to a gene: 8. Germline CDR1 SGHAT, CDR2 FQNNGV. CDR3 region: CASSFGSGSRNEQFF. DNA for the CDR3: TGTGCCAGCAGCTTTGGCAGCGGGAGTAGGAATGAGCAGTTCTTC.

Only one count was recorded for this clone. This sequence joins TRBV5-1 and TRBJ2-7; 9 bases are shared with TRBD2. CDR1 SGHRS and CDR2 YFSETQ come from the germline V gene. The V gene end was trimmed by 0 bases and the J gene end by 5 bases; junction bases not matched to a gene: 9. CDR3 length: 16 amino acids. DNA for the CDR3: TGCGCCAGCAGCTTGGTGAGGCGGGAGGGCCCCAACGAGCAGTACTTC. It yields the protein CASSLVRREGPNEQYF.

The CDR3 nucleotides are TGTGCCAGCAGCCCCCCCTCGGGGGTGAACACTGAAGCTTTCTTT. Protein product: CASSPPSGVNTEAFF. The chain uses TRBV9 and TRBJ1-1; possible D gene TRBD1, 5 bases. There are 15 residues in the CDR3. Germline V lookup: CDR1 SGDLS, CDR2 YYNGEE. V lost 4 bases to trimming and J lost 0 bases, with 13 bases between them.

The CDR3 coding sequence is TGTGCCAGCAGCGCCTACAACCGGGGGACTAGCACAGATACGCAGTATTTT. Its translation is CASSAYNRGTSTDTQYF. The rearrangement uses TRBV9 and TRBJ2-3; perhaps TRBD2 as D (6 bases). There are 17 residues in the CDR3. In germline, CDR1 is SGDLS, CDR2 YYNGEE. Trimming took off 3 bases at V and 0 bases at J, with 17 bases between the two ends.

This chain links TRBV11-2 with TRBJ1-1; 7 bases are shared with TRBD1. The germline CDR1 and CDR2 sequences are SGHAT and FQNNGV. The CDR3 spans 19 residues. Trimming took 5 bases from V and 5 from J; bases not matched to a gene: 23. The CDR3, as DNA: TGTGCCAGCAGCCCCATCCTCCCCCCCAGGGGGACCAAGGGAACTGAAGCTTTCTTT. Amino acids: CASSPILPPRGTKGTEAFF. Complete variable domain (other parts from reference TRBV11-2 and TRBJ1-1): EAGVAQSPRYKIIEKRQSVAFWCNPISGHATLYWYQQILGQGPKLLIQFQNNGVVDDSQLPKDRFSAERLKGVDSTLKIQPAKLEDSAVYLCASSPILPPRGTKGTEAFFGQGTRLTVV.

The gene calls are TRBV28 and TRBJ2-1, with TRBD2 matching over 7 bases. CDR3 size: 15 residues. CDR1 and CDR2 (germline): MDHEN, SYDVKM. Unmatched junction bases numbered 4, after V lost 2 bases and J lost 3 bases. CDR3 sequence (DNA): TGTGCCAGCAGTTTAAGGCTAGCGGACTACAATGAGCAGTTCTTC. Residues: CASSLRLADYNEQFF.

This clone was seen once. The chain is built from TRBV2 and TRBJ2-1; TRBD2 is a possible D gene (6 bases). This CDR3 is built from 15 residues. Trimming took 2 bases from V and 4 from J, leaving 12 bases between them. Germline CDR1 reads SNHLY; CDR2 reads FYNNEI. The CDR3 DNA reads TGTGCCAGCAGTGAAACGGCGGGATCGTACAATGAGCAGTTCTTC. Its translation: CASSETAGSYNEQFF.

V usage is TRBV6-1 and J usage is TRBJ2-5; tentative D call: TRBD1 (7 bases). Germline assignment: CDR1 MNHNS and CDR2 SASEGT. The V gene lost 0 bases and the J gene lost 4 bases, with 18 bases spanning the gap. CDR3 size: 17 residues. The CDR3 sequence: CASSEALRGRGAETQYF. The DNA for the CDR3 is TGTGCCAGCAGTGAAGCCCTGCGGGGCAGGGGGGCAGAGACCCAGTACTTC.

V usage is TRBV2 and J usage is TRBJ1-2; 9 nucleotides agree with TRBD1. The CDR3 sequence is 15 residues long. The junction had 5 bases not matched to a gene; V was cut back by 1 base and J by 5 bases. Per germline, CDR1 SNHLY and CDR2 FYNNEI. The CDR3 region is CASSEEGQGKYGYTF. Here the CDR3 DNA reads TGTGCCAGCAGTGAAGAGGGACAGGGCAAATATGGCTACACCTTC.

This chain links TRBV4-1 with TRBJ2-2, with TRBD2 identical over 8 bases. CDR1 is MGHRA and CDR2 is YSYEKL in the germline V gene. Unmatched junction bases numbered 5, after V lost 1 base and J lost 4 bases. This CDR3 region has 16 residues. The CDR3, as DNA: TGCGCCAGCAGCCAAGGTCAGGGACTAGTCACCGGGGAGCTGTTTTTT. Protein product: CASSQGQGLVTGELFF.

The DNA for the CDR3 is TGTGCCAGCAGCGCCCGGGGAGCGGGCCCCCAAGAGACCCAGTACTTC. Its protein product is CASSARGAGPQETQYF. The V and J genes are TRBV9 and TRBJ2-5; tentatively, D is TRBD2 (6 bases). The CDR3 consists of 16 residues. The V gene's germline CDR1 is SGDLS and CDR2 YYNGEE. V lost 3 bases and J 1 base, leaving 16 bases between the germline ends.

In the case of this clone: A much larger clone lies one base from this, so it may be a read error. This specimen includes other DNA sequences encoding the same CDR3. This rearrangement joins TRBV9 to TRBJ2-1; TRBD2 aligns across 8 bases. The CDR3 runs to 11 residues. Per the germline V gene, CDR1 is SGDLS and CDR2 is YYNGEE. The J segment lost 10 bases and the V segment lost 4 bases, leaving 1 base of the junction unmatched. Here the CDR3 DNA reads TGTGCCAGCAGCTTAGCGGGAGAGCAGTTCTTC. Protein sequence: CASSLAGEQFF.

The chain has TRBV7-9 and TRBJ2-1; D unclear. V was trimmed by 5 bases and J by 2 bases, leaving 10 bases between them. The CDR3 runs 14 residues. Germline CDR1 and CDR2: SEHNR and FQNEAQ (reference sequence). CDR3 sequence: CASSPYPPYNEQFF. CDR3 bases: TGTGCCAGCAGCCCCTACCCCCCCTACAATGAGCAGTTCTTC.

The rearrangement uses TRBV19 and TRBJ2-7; D is unclear. Per germline, CDR1 LNHDA and CDR2 SQIVND (reference sequence). Trimming pared 3 bases from V and 4 bases from J, leaving 16 bases between. There are 15 residues in the CDR3. The DNA for the CDR3 is TGTGCCAGTAGTATGTTTGTGGCGGAGCCGTACGAGCAGTACTTC. Translated: CASSMFVAEPYEQYF.

V usage is TRBV4-3 and J usage is TRBJ2-1, with D tentatively TRBD2 (6 bases). Looked up from germline, CDR1 is LGHNA and CDR2 is YSLEER. V dropped 1 base and J dropped 6 bases, with 13 bases sitting between them. This CDR3 region has 15 residues. The CDR3 protein is CASSQGSGLSNEQFF. The CDR3 DNA sequence: TGCGCCAGCAGCCAAGGCTCCGGACTATCCAATGAGCAGTTCTTC.

This clone was detected once. V is TRBV30 and J is TRBJ2-7; 7 nucleotides match TRBD1. The germline V gene has CDR1 GTSNPN and CDR2 SVGIG (reference sequence). Trimming took 2 bases from V and 0 from J; bases not matched to a gene: 1. The length of the CDR3 is 13 residues. CDR3 sequence reads: CAWSWDSSYEQYF. The CDR3 coding sequence is TGTGCCTGGAGTTGGGACAGCTCCTACGAGCAGTACTTC.

The chain uses TRBV5-5 and TRBJ2-3, with 10 nucleotides matching TRBD2. V shed 4 bases and J 1 base; nucleotides not matched to a gene: 6. This CDR3 has 16 residues. Germline V gene sequence: CDR1 SGHKS, CDR2 YYEKEE (reference sequence). This CDR3 reads CASSNRLAGGTDTQYF. The CDR3 DNA sequence: TGTGCCAGCAGCAATCGGCTAGCGGGGGGCACAGATACGCAGTATTTT.

The chain is built from TRBV6-1 and TRBJ2-2; D remains ambiguous. The CDR3 is 15 residues long. Trimming cost V 0 bases and J 1 base, with 6 bases left between them. Germline loops: CDR1 MNHNS, CDR2 SASEGT. Here the CDR3 reads CASSEAPQNTGELFF. The CDR3 nucleotides read TGTGCCAGCAGTGAAGCGCCTCAGAACACCGGGGAGCTGTTTTTT.

The chain couples TRBV11-2 to TRBJ2-5; possibly TRBD1 or TRBD2 for D (6 bases each). Trimming removed 4 bases at V and 5 bases at J, with 23 bases between. CDR1 SGHAT and CDR2 FQNNGV come from the germline V gene. The CDR3 loop spans 17 amino acids. CDR3 coding DNA: TGTGCCAGCAGCTACGGGGGTCGACGGGGGCAAGGGGAGACCCAGTACTTC. This sequence encodes CASSYGGRRGQGETQYF.

This sequence joins TRBV5-6 and TRBJ2-3; possibly TRBD2 for D (5 bases). There are 13 residues in the CDR3. V dropped 0 bases and J dropped 5 bases, with 7 bases sitting between them. Germline CDR1 is SGHDT and CDR2 is YYEEEE. The CDR3 DNA follows: TGTGCCAGCAGCTTGGGGGAGAGAGATACGCAGTATTTT. Amino acids: CASSLGERDTQYF.